Reported below is one TCR beta chain. The antigen is undetermined. The CDR3 has 14 amino acids. The germline V gene has CDR1 MGHRA and CDR2 YSYEKL. Trimming shortened V by 4 bases and J by 2 bases, and 10 bases separated the two germline ends. TCRdb keeps only in-frame clones here, not all; method: immunoSEQ multiplex PCR. The data hold around 80,000 clones, with about nine tenths observed a single time. This sample is part of a study of identifying expanded T cells in peripheral blood. Notes on the study in general: Approximately two-week clone count variance significantly increased as total template count grew.

The receptor was derived from a person aged 18 to 75 in good health. Specimen: blood. This chain uses TRBV4-1 with TRBJ2-3; D uncertain. CDR3 DNA: TGCGCCAGCAGCCTGAGTCCCCTCACAGATACGCAGTATTTT. The encoded protein is CASSLSPLTDTQYF.